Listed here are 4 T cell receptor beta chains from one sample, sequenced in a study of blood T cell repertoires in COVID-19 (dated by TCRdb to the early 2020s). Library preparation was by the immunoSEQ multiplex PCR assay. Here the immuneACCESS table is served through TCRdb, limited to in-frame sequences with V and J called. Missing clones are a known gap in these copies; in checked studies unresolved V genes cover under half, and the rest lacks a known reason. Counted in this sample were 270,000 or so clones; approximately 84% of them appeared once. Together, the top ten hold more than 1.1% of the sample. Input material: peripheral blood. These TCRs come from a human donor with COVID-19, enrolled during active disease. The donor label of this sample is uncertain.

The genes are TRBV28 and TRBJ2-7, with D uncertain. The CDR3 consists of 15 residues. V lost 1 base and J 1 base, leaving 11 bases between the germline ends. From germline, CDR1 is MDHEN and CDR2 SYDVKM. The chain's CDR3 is CASSLFSANSYEQYF. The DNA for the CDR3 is TGTGCCAGCAGTTTATTCAGCGCCAATTCCTACGAGCAGTACTTC. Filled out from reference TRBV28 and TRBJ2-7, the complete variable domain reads DVKVTQSSRYLVKRTGEKVFLECVQDMDHENMFWYRQDPGLGLRLIYFSYDVKMKEKGDIPEGYSVSREKKERFSLILESASTNQTSMYLCASSLFSANSYEQYFGPGTRLTVT.

Here the CDR3 DNA reads TGTGCCAGTAGCCGGACAGGGGATTATGGCTACACCTTC. Protein product: CASSRTGDYGYTF. This chain connects TRBV19 to TRBJ1-2, with TRBD1 matching over 9 bases. The CDR3 length is 13 residues. CDR1 LNHDA and CDR2 SQIVND come from the germline V gene (reference sequence). V dropped 6 bases and J dropped 5; count of bases not matched to a gene: 4.

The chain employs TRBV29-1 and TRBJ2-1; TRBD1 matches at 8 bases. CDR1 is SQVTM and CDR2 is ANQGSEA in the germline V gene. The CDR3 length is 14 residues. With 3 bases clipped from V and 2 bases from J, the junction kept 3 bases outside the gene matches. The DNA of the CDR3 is TGCAGCGTTGAGGACAGGGTCACCTACAATGAGCAGTTCTTC. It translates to CSVEDRVTYNEQFF.

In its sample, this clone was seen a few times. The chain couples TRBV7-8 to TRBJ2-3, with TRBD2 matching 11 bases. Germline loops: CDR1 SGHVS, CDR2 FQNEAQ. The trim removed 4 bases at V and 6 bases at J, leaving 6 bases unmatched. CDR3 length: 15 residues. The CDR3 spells CASSSLAGVGDTQYF. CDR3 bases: TGTGCCAGCAGCTCACTAGCGGGAGTGGGGGATACGCAGTATTTT.